The 24 T cell receptor beta chains below come from one sample, sequenced in a study of shared clonotypes between healthy human individuals. The table came from immunoSEQ multiplex PCR; TCRdb's copy has only in-frame clones and leaves some out. The data contain around 340,000 clones, more than 60% of them singletons. The sample comprised memory CD4+ T cells sorted from blood. Subset in this sample: CD45RA-negative fraction. Every receptor here comes from a man between 25 and 39 years old in good health.

The V gene is TRBV11-3, the J gene TRBJ2-1; 7 bases are a match to TRBD2. Germline-derived CDR1 and CDR2 are SGHNT and YENEEA. This CDR3 contains 14 residues. With 1 base clipped from V and 7 bases from J, the junction kept 4 bases outside the gene matches. CDR3 loop: CASSLGGSGNEQFF. In nucleotides, the CDR3 is TGTGCCAGCAGCTTAGGCGGGAGTGGTAATGAGCAGTTCTTC.

The chain recombines TRBV2 with TRBJ2-2; TRBD2 matches at 10 bases. Germline V gene data show CDR1 as SNHLY and CDR2 as FYNNEI. The junction had 5 bases not matched to a gene; V was cut back by 6 bases and J by 1 base. There are 16 residues in the CDR3. The CDR3 region is CASRAASGRNTGELFF. Here the CDR3 DNA reads TGTGCCAGCAGAGCAGCTAGCGGGAGGAACACCGGGGAGCTGTTTTTT.

The chain uses TRBV7-8 and TRBJ2-1; TRBD2 agrees at 10 bases. The germline CDR1 and CDR2 sequences are SGHVS and FQNEAQ. V lost 7 bases to trimming and J lost 7 bases; unmatched junction nucleotides: 7. This CDR3 comprises 14 residues. The chain's CDR3 is CASNQREGRNEQFF. The CDR3 bases are TGTGCCAGCAACCAGCGGGAGGGTAGAAATGAGCAGTTCTTC.

This clone was seen once. The chain uses TRBV11-3 and TRBJ2-1; D not resolved. The CDR3 length is 12 residues. Trimming pared 8 bases from V and 7 bases from J, leaving 12 bases between. The germline CDR1 and CDR2 sequences are SGHNT and YENEEA. The DNA of the CDR3 is TGTGCCAGCTCGACCCCCGGGAATGAGCAGTTCTTC. Encoded protein: CASSTPGNEQFF.

The chain combines TRBV7-8 with TRBJ2-2; 12 bases line up with TRBD2. In germline, CDR1 is SGHVS, CDR2 FQNEAQ. The CDR3 runs 16 residues. V was pared by 5 bases and J by 7 bases, with 8 bases of the junction left unmatched. CDR3 nucleotides: TGTGCCAGCAGCGGACGACTAGCGGGAGTTCTCGGGGAGCTGTTTTTT. The encoded protein is CASSGRLAGVLGELFF.

V gene TRBV11-2 combines with J gene TRBJ1-1; D not certain. The CDR3 covers 13 residues. V was trimmed by 1 base and J by 3 bases, leaving 6 bases between them. In germline, CDR1 is SGHAT, CDR2 FQNNGV. CDR3 sequence: CASSLGRYTEAFF. CDR3 coding DNA: TGTGCCAGCAGCTTAGGGAGGTACACTGAAGCTTTCTTT. Drawing the rest from reference TRBV11-2 and TRBJ1-1, the complete variable domain is EAGVAQSPRYKIIEKRQSVAFWCNPISGHATLYWYQQILGQGPKLLIQFQNNGVVDDSQLPKDRFSAERLKGVDSTLKIQPAKLEDSAVYLCASSLGRYTEAFFGQGTRLTVV.

The rearrangement joins TRBV18 to TRBJ2-6; the D gene is possibly TRBD2 (5 bases). Germline V gives CDR1 KGHSH, CDR2 LQKENI. Trimming took off 6 bases at V and 0 bases at J, with 9 bases between the two ends. The CDR3 loop spans 15 amino acids. The CDR3 reads CASSAGASGANVLTF. The CDR3 bases are TGTGCCAGCTCCGCGGGTGCCTCTGGGGCCAACGTCCTGACTTTC.

The chain carries TRBV7-3 and TRBJ2-3, with D perhaps being TRBD1 or TRBD2 (7 bases each). This CDR3 is 15 amino acids long. Trimming removed 5 bases at V and 0 bases at J, with 12 bases between. Looked up from germline, CDR1 is SGHTA and CDR2 is FQGTGA. The CDR3 DNA sequence: TGTGCCAGCAGCATCCAGGGGGGGAGCACAGATACGCAGTATTTT. It yields the protein CASSIQGGSTDTQYF.

The chain links TRBV5-1 to TRBJ2-2; D gene uncertain. CDR1 is SGHRS, CDR2 YFSETQ, per germline. Trimming took off 0 bases at V and 0 bases at J, with 3 bases between the two ends. This CDR3 contains 14 residues. The CDR3 bases are TGCGCCAGCAGCTTGGCCGCGAACACCGGGGAGCTGTTTTTT. Its translation is CASSLAANTGELFF.

This clone has a single count. The chain carries TRBV10-3 and TRBJ2-5; the D gene is possibly TRBD1 (6 bases). The CDR3 is 13 residues long. V was shortened by 5 bases and J by 5 bases, with 12 bases between the two germline ends. Per germline, CDR1 ENHRY and CDR2 SYGVKD. CDR3 bases: TGTGCCATCAGTCTTGACAGGAGGGAGACCCAGTACTTC. Its translation: CAISLDRRETQYF.

This chain connects TRBV7-2 to TRBJ2-7; D remains ambiguous. The CDR3 totals 15 residues. V shed 2 bases and J shed 0 bases, with 11 bases lying between them. Germline CDR1 and CDR2: SGHTA and FQGNSA. The CDR3 bases are TGTGCCAGCAGCTTATATGGCAGCCACTCCTACGAGCAGTACTTC. This sequence encodes CASSLYGSHSYEQYF.

This clone was picked up one time. The rearrangement joins TRBV6-6 to TRBJ2-1; 12 positions agree with TRBD2. V lost 6 bases, J lost 6 bases, and 3 bases stayed unmatched. Germline V gives CDR1 MNHNY, CDR2 SVGAGI (reference sequence). There are 14 residues in the CDR3. The CDR3 reads CASSRTSGANEQFF. DNA for the CDR3: TGTGCCAGCAGCCGGACTAGCGGGGCCAATGAGCAGTTCTTC.

The sample holds a few counts of this clone. V usage is TRBV2 and J usage is TRBJ1-4; tentative D call: TRBD1 (5 bases). CDR3 length equals 14 residues. Germline V gene data show CDR1 as SNHLY and CDR2 as FYNNEI. Trimming shortened V by 4 bases and J by 8 bases, and 14 bases separated the two germline ends. The CDR3 is CASSVRQGGEKLFF. CDR3 in DNA: TGTGCCAGCAGTGTTCGGCAGGGTGGGGAAAAACTGTTTTTT.

This clone was seen a single time. The rearrangement links TRBV18 to TRBJ2-5, with a tentative D call TRBD1 (5 bases). V lost 1 base to trimming and J lost 2 bases, with 11 bases between them. CDR1 is KGHSH and CDR2 is LQKENI in the germline V gene. CDR3 length: 15 amino acids. CDR3 nucleotide sequence: TGTGCCAGCTCACCACGAGACAGCGATCAAGAGACCCAGTACTTC. As protein: CASSPRDSDQETQYF.

The chain joins TRBV2 to TRBJ2-7; 9 nucleotides agree with TRBD1. The CDR3 loop spans 15 amino acids. Germline lookup yields CDR1 SNHLY and CDR2 FYNNEI. The junction had 9 bases not matched to a gene; V was cut back by 6 bases and J by 3 bases. As DNA, the CDR3 is TGTGCCAGCAGGACTTCCGGGACAGGGAACTACGAGCAGTACTTC. It translates to CASRTSGTGNYEQYF.

This chain connects TRBV11-2 to TRBJ2-3; 10 nucleotides agree with TRBD2. CDR3 length equals 16 residues. J was trimmed by 0 bases and V by 5 bases; bases with no gene match: 5. The germline V gene encodes CDR1 SGHAT and CDR2 FQNNGV. This CDR3 reads CASSLSGGSSTDTQYF. CDR3 coding DNA: TGTGCCAGCAGCCTTAGCGGGGGGTCTAGCACAGATACGCAGTATTTT.

The CDR3, as DNA: TGCGCCAGCAGCGCCCCGGGACTAGCGAAACACAATGAGCAGTTCTTC. It specifies CASSAPGLAKHNEQFF. The rearrangement uses TRBV5-1 and TRBJ2-1, with 10 bases lining up with TRBD2. The CDR3 has 16 amino acids. The trim removed 4 bases at V and 5 bases at J, leaving 9 bases unmatched. Germline CDR1 reads SGHRS; CDR2 reads YFSETQ.

V and J are TRBV28 and TRBJ2-2; 8 bases agree with TRBD1. In germline, CDR1 is MDHEN, CDR2 SYDVKM. With V trimmed by 4 bases and J by 3 bases, 4 bases remained unmatched. The CDR3 runs 15 residues. CDR3 protein: CASSSGQGDTGELFF. The CDR3 region has the DNA TGTGCCAGCAGTTCAGGACAGGGTGACACCGGGGAGCTGTTTTTT.

The chain recombines TRBV5-1 with TRBJ2-7, with 9 bases aligning to TRBD1. With 1 base clipped from V and 7 bases from J, the junction kept 6 bases outside the gene matches. This CDR3 comprises 14 residues. Germline-derived CDR1 and CDR2 are SGHRS and YFSETQ. The CDR3 DNA follows: TGCGCCAGCAGCTTGAGGAACAGGGGGCTTGAGCAGTACTTC. Amino acids: CASSLRNRGLEQYF.

The chain links TRBV27 to TRBJ2-7; 13 bases line up with TRBD2. Germline V gene lookup returns CDR1 MNHEY and CDR2 SMNVEV (reference sequence). With 4 bases clipped from V and 2 bases from J, the junction kept 2 bases outside the gene matches. The CDR3 runs to 15 residues. Written as DNA, the CDR3 is TGTGCCAGCAGTTGGACTAGCGGGAGCCCCTACGAGCAGTACTTC. Translation gives CASSWTSGSPYEQYF.

For this clone: This may be a read error: a much more frequent sequence differs by one nucleotide. The V and J genes are TRBV2 and TRBJ2-1; D is ambiguous. The V end was cut by 2 bases, the J end by 8 bases, with 1 base between. This CDR3 has 10 amino acids. The V gene's germline CDR1 is SNHLY and CDR2 FYNNEI. CDR3 sequence reads: CASSEYEQFF. CDR3 bases: TGTGCCAGCAGTGAATATGAGCAGTTCTTC.

This chain uses TRBV18 with TRBJ2-4; TRBD1 matches at 8 bases. J lost 9 bases, V lost 6 bases, and 7 bases had no gene match. CDR1 is KGHSH, CDR2 LQKENI, per germline. CDR3 size: 13 residues. The CDR3: CASSQGQGRIQYF. The CDR3 region has the DNA TGTGCCAGCTCCCAAGGACAGGGCCGCATTCAGTACTTC.

The sample holds one count of this clone. As DNA, the CDR3 is TGTGCCATCAGTGAAAAGGGTCTTAGCGGGAGGGCCCTCAATGAGCAGTTCTTC. It specifies CAISEKGLSGRALNEQFF. This chain joins TRBV10-3 and TRBJ2-1; TRBD2 matches at 11 bases. V lost 3 bases and J lost 6; bases outside the gene matches: 13. The V gene's germline CDR1 is ENHRY and CDR2 SYGVKD. The CDR3 totals 18 residues.

This clone was counted between two and nine times. The rearrangement links TRBV5-1 to TRBJ2-1; TRBD2 aligns across 10 bases. The V segment lost 1 base and the J segment 9 bases; nucleotides outside the gene matches: 10. The CDR3 extends over 16 amino acids. The germline V gene has CDR1 SGHRS and CDR2 YFSETQ. CDR3 nucleotide sequence: TGCGCCAGCAGCTTGAATGGGGCTAGCGGGGGTGGTGAGCAGTTCTTC. It codes for CASSLNGASGGGEQFF.